This TCR beta chain was profiled in a study of blood T cells in healthy people across ages. A second PCR of 7 to 11 cycles used a sample-barcoded 5' primer and a J-beta primer mix. TCRdb reprocessed the 5' RACE reads via MiXCR and lists one record per CDR3 protein. The table has about 1 million distinct CDR3 sequences, almost 25% seen once. Each donor gave roughly 9.8 milliliters of peripheral blood. Germline values: CDR1 SGHDN, CDR2 FVKESK. The CDR3 sequence is 15 residues long. Trimming shortened V by 0 bases and J by 7 bases, and 10 bases separated the two germline ends. The same data also went into a second study, on T cells of mothers and their children.

This TCR was recovered from a girl under 10 years old in good health. Input material: blood. The chain uses TRBV14 and TRBJ1-6; D is uncertain. CDR3 in amino acids: CASSQDRLGNSPLHF. The CDR3 DNA sequence: TGTGCCAGCAGCCAAGATCGGTTAGGGAATTCACCCCTCCACTTT.